This T cell receptor beta chain was identified during a study of T cell responses to AZD1222 COVID-19 vaccine (dated by TCRdb to the early 2020s). Concerning the study at large: Because spike-specific TCR depth and breadth did not differ between the two schedules, AZD1222 recipients who got a second dose at roughly 4 weeks were pooled with those who got a second dose at roughly 12 weeks. TCR sequencing was performed for 230 to 250 trial participants, of whom 200 to 220 were given two doses of AZD1222 and roughly 25 were given two doses of MenACWY control vaccine. Enrollment into the trials was organized by age into subgroups of 18-55, 56-69 and 70-plus years, and those subgroups contained approximately 160, 26 and 62 TCR-sequenced participants, respectively. On the study overall, not on this receptor specifically: The vaccine-associated CD4 TCRs covered the entire spike protein, and the dominant responses fell in regions 160-218 and 743-854. Because no samples from the day 14 peak response were available, repertoires could be characterized only after the peak T cell response. The 56-69-year group was small, and its depth increase did not reach significance, likely because of low power. After two AZD1222 doses, spike-specific TCR breadth and depth were significantly higher than at day 0 and than in MenACWY recipients. Nearly half of unique spike-specific TCRs reportedly recognized epitopes outside regions mutated in the B.1.351 and B.1.1.7 variants. Most participants were white British and females outnumbered males, and the authors suggested that clonal diversity may have been underestimated. Conclusions about previously exposed vaccinees are limited because only six or seven AZD1222 recipients were SARS-CoV-2 seropositive at baseline.

For this clone: Its recognized antigen is unknown. The input lacks base qualities; no much larger clone sits a single base away.

The CDR3 regions of human TCRbeta chains were analyzed by immunosequencing. The authors processed their data as follows. Repertoire TCRs were checked for matches against a reference library of SARS-CoV-2-specific TCRs that had been generated using the MIRA antigen-specificity platform. Breadth meant the fraction of unique TCRs that were SARS-CoV-2-associated, whereas depth meant the fraction of total T cells that were SARS-CoV-2-associated. Using the MIRA data, every spike-specific TCR was mapped to the spike region that the TCR reacted to and assigned to either a CD4 or a CD8 class. Log10-transformed breadth and depth values were compared by one-way ANOVA with Sidak's multiple comparisons tests. This is the immuneACCESS table as TCRdb keeps it, with only in-frame sequences that have V and J called. A part of the clones is gone; compared with another copy, unresolved V genes explain less than half, and the rest is unexplained. V and J calls and clone size are copied from that table; D and trimming were computed from the DNA. The sample has about 120,000 clones on record, roughly nine tenths of them singletons. The ten biggest clones cover 7.5% of the sample.

What the time point label conveys for this sample: baseline before first vaccination. Vaccinee samples came from UK trials COV001 and COV002, including a single-blind randomized controlled phase 2/3 trial of AZD1222 (ChAdOx1 nCoV-19) in healthy adults. Trial participant PBMC samples were collected at day 0 and day 28 after the second dose for TCRbeta chain sequencing. Spanning cysteine to phenylalanine, the CDR3 consists of 14 amino acids. Only CDR3 DNA remains: 42 bases, in frame from the first base. Relative to germline, V is 6 bases shorter and J is 5 bases shorter, with 14 bases between their ends. CDR1 and CDR2 were assigned from the germline V gene as MNHEY and SVGAGI.

The receptor's source is an adult in good health. The sample here was peripheral blood, taken on day 0 of AZD1222 vaccination. The chain links TRBV6-5 with TRBJ1-5, with TRBD1 tentatively as D gene (5 bases match). The encoded CDR3 is CASRTGTGYQPQHF. The nucleotides are TGTGCCAGCAGAACCGGGACTGGATATCAGCCCCAGCATTTT.